This TCR beta chain was identified during a study of shared clonotypes between healthy human individuals. Method: immunoSEQ multiplex PCR; TCRdb's copy keeps in-frame clones and lacks some. In the table there are millions of clones, over 85% of which are singletons. Overall study findings and caveats: Memory subsets generally showed lower estimated richness than naive subsets.

This clone was counted a single time. No antigen is known for it. The CDR3 covers 11 residues. In germline, CDR1 is MDHEN, CDR2 SYDVKM. Trimming left V 8 bases short and J 3 bases short, with 7 bases between. This rearrangement joins TRBV28 to TRBJ2-5; D is possibly TRBD2 (5 bases). This TCR derives from a man between 18 and 35 years old in good health. The sequencing input was naive CD4+ T cells sorted from blood. As to subset: CD45RA+ positively selected. The CDR3 region has the DNA TGTGCCAGCCGGCGGGAAGAGACCCAGTACTTC. Translating gives CASRREETQYF.